A single sample is the source of the 17 T cell receptor beta chains below, sequenced in a study of shared clonotypes between healthy human individuals. Sequencing was performed with immunoSEQ multiplex PCR; in TCRdb, only in-frame clones are kept and a portion is missing. Among about 1,800,000 clones listed, approximately 94% were seen once. Terminally differentiated effector memory CD45RA+ cells were excluded from the naive CD8 cells, which were CD45RO-negative and positively selected for CCR7. The sequenced sample consisted of naive CD8+ T cells sorted from blood. The receptors shown here come from a man aged 18 to 30 in good health.

The chain employs TRBV5-1 and TRBJ2-1; a weak D match, TRBD2 (5 bases). This CDR3 comprises 16 residues. V was trimmed by 3 bases and J by 0 bases, leaving 13 bases between them. Germline assignment: CDR1 SGHRS and CDR2 YFSETQ. The chain's CDR3 is CASSYERGSSYNEQFF. CDR3 nucleotides: TGCGCCAGCAGCTATGAACGGGGAAGCTCCTACAATGAGCAGTTCTTC.

The V gene is TRBV7-8, the J gene TRBJ1-1; D ambiguous. This CDR3 has 15 residues. The V end lost 5 bases, the J end lost 13 bases, and 26 bases lay between the germline ends. Germline CDR1 SGHVS, CDR2 FQNEAQ. The CDR3 DNA reads as TGTGCCAGCAGCCCCCTGGTGGTGGCCCTCGCCCTTCATTTCTTT. Translated: CASSPLVVALALHFF.

V gene TRBV21-1 combines with J gene TRBJ1-1; the table's TRBD1 call for D was not verified on the DNA. TRBV21-1 is marked as a pseudogene. The CDR3 is made up of 18 amino acids. In DNA, the CDR3 is TGTGCCAGCAGCAAAGCCTCCGGGACAGGGGGGAGGAACACTGAAGCTTTCTTT. Translated: CASSKASGTGGRNTEAFF.

CDR3 sequence (DNA): TGTGCCAGCAGCGTAGAGCTAGCGGGGGCCTCCTACGAGCAGTACTTC. Its translation is CASSVELAGASYEQYF. The chain joins TRBV9 to TRBJ2-7; 10 bases align to TRBD2. In germline, CDR1 is SGDLS, CDR2 YYNGEE. The length of the CDR3 is 16 residues. The trim removed 0 bases at V and 0 bases at J, leaving 3 bases unmatched. Based on the CDR3 plus reference TRBV9 and TRBJ2-7, the full variable domain is DSGVTQTPKHLITATGQRVTLRCSPRSGDLSVYWYQQSLDQGLQFLIQYYNGEERAKGNILERFSAQQFPDLHSELNLSSLELGDSALYFCASSVELAGASYEQYFGPGTRLTVT.

The chain recombines TRBV29-1 with TRBJ1-2; D ambiguous. Trimming left V 7 bases short and J 8 bases short, with 5 bases between. Germline V CDR1 and CDR2: SQVTM, ANQGSEA. This CDR3 contains 8 residues. The CDR3 spells CSALGYTF. CDR3 nucleotides: TGCAGCGCCCTGGGCTACACCTTC.

The chain employs TRBV23-1 and TRBJ1-5; 9 bases align to TRBD1. TRBV23-1 falls under the ORF class, with uncertain function. This CDR3 has 13 residues. Germline trimming cut 6 bases from V and 5 bases from J; bases unmatched to any gene: 2. CDR3 nucleotide sequence: TGCGCCAGCAGACAGGGGGCCTATCAGCCCCAGCATTTT. Protein sequence: CASRQGAYQPQHF.

V is TRBV29-1 and J is TRBJ2-3; D may be TRBD1 (6 bases). Trimming cost V 7 bases and J 0 bases, with 17 bases left between them. The CDR3 has 15 amino acids. Germline assignment: CDR1 SQVTM and CDR2 ANQGSEA. CDR3 protein: CSGLGTPISTDTQYF. The CDR3 DNA reads as TGCAGCGGTTTAGGGACACCGATCAGCACAGATACGCAGTATTTT.

J is TRBJ2-7 and V is TRBV11-2; 8 bases align to TRBD1. Trimming at V came to 5 bases and at J to 0 bases, leaving 6 bases not matched to a gene. CDR1 SGHAT and CDR2 FQNNGV come from the germline V gene. The CDR3 extends over 15 amino acids. The CDR3 sequence: CASSNPGTGSYEQYF. DNA for the CDR3: TGTGCCAGCAGCAACCCCGGGACAGGCTCCTACGAGCAGTACTTC.

This chain joins TRBV19 and TRBJ1-1, with D unclear. Germline values: CDR1 LNHDA, CDR2 SQIVND (reference sequence). This CDR3 is built from 14 residues. The V end lost 6 bases, the J end lost 4 bases, and 15 bases lay between the germline ends. The CDR3 DNA reads TGTGCCAGTAGCACCGACGTGGAGATCACTGAAGCTTTCTTT. This codes for CASSTDVEITEAFF.

The rearrangement joins TRBV23-1 to TRBJ2-7, with 7 bases lining up with TRBD1. TRBV23-1 is an ORF; its function is uncertain. This CDR3 has 15 amino acids. The junction had 15 bases not matched to a gene; V was cut back by 10 bases and J by 3 bases. The CDR3 sequence: CATPRWDRKVYEQYF. The CDR3 bases are TGCGCCACCCCCCGGTGGGACAGAAAAGTCTACGAGCAGTACTTC.

This chain joins TRBV7-2 and TRBJ1-6, with 10 bases that match TRBD1. The V gene's germline CDR1 is SGHTA and CDR2 FQGNSA. The length of the CDR3 is 16 residues. J lost 0 bases, V lost 4 bases, and 0 bases had no gene match. The CDR3 spells CASSWDRGSYNSPLHF. Written as DNA, the CDR3 is TGTGCCAGCAGCTGGGACAGGGGCTCCTATAATTCACCCCTCCACTTT.

The chain couples TRBV10-3 to TRBJ2-1; D ambiguous. Germline loops: CDR1 ENHRY, CDR2 SYGVKD. The CDR3 is 13 residues long. Trimming removed 0 bases at V and 4 bases at J, with 4 bases between. The DNA for the CDR3 is TGTGCCATCAGTGAGTCACATTACAATGAGCAGTTCTTC. This codes for CAISESHYNEQFF.

This clone showed up just once. J is TRBJ2-3 and V is TRBV27; D gene unclear. CDR3 length: 15 amino acids. Germline V gives CDR1 MNHEY, CDR2 SMNVEV (reference sequence). The V end lost 3 bases, the J end lost 4 bases, and 14 bases lay between the germline ends. The chain's CDR3 is CASSFRSRTSDTQYF. The CDR3 DNA is TGTGCCAGCAGTTTTCGTTCCCGGACCTCAGATACGCAGTATTTT.

The DNA of the CDR3 is TGTGCCACCCATAGCGGTAGCTCCTACAATGAGCAGTTCTTC. Amino acid sequence: CATHSGSSYNEQFF. The J gene is TRBJ2-1, the V gene TRBV6-6; a weak D match, TRBD2 (6 bases). Germline V CDR1 and CDR2: MNHNY, SVGAGI (reference sequence). This CDR3 is built from 14 residues. V gave up 10 bases and J gave up 0 bases, with 13 bases separating them.

The chain joins TRBV28 to TRBJ1-4, with no clear D. In germline, CDR1 is MDHEN, CDR2 SYDVKM. The CDR3 spans 17 residues. The V end was cut by 3 bases, the J end by 4 bases, with 18 bases between. The CDR3 spells CASSFIPPGSLNEKLFF. The DNA for the CDR3 is TGTGCCAGCAGTTTTATACCCCCGGGGAGTCTTAATGAAAAACTGTTTTTT.

About this clone itself: The sample contains more than one DNA sequence encoding this CDR3. The rearrangement joins TRBV27 to TRBJ1-2; no reliable D call. V was pared by 5 bases and J by 2 bases, with 9 bases between. Germline V lookup: CDR1 MNHEY, CDR2 SMNVEV (reference sequence). The CDR3 totals 13 residues. The CDR3 sequence: CASSLTENYGYTF. The CDR3 bases are TGTGCCAGCAGTCTCACGGAGAACTATGGCTACACCTTC.

In DNA, the CDR3 is TGTGCCAGCAGCGTAGGTTACGAAGGACACCACTCTGGGGCCAACGTCCTGACTTTC. This translates into CASSVGYEGHHSGANVLTF. The chain recombines TRBV9 with TRBJ2-6; D perhaps matches TRBD1 (5 bases). Germline V gene data show CDR1 as SGDLS and CDR2 as YYNGEE. This CDR3 has 19 residues. Trimming took off 0 bases at V and 0 bases at J, with 16 bases between the two ends. The full variable domain, with the rest looked up from reference TRBV9 and TRBJ2-6, is DSGVTQTPKHLITATGQRVTLRCSPRSGDLSVYWYQQSLDQGLQFLIQYYNGEERAKGNILERFSAQQFPDLHSELNLSSLELGDSALYFCASSVGYEGHHSGANVLTFGAGSRLTVL.